This T cell receptor beta chain was sequenced in a study of blood T cell repertoires in COVID-19. Study background: The United States, Italy and Spain provided the acute and convalescent COVID-19 samples.

CDR1 and CDR2 (germline): SGHRS, YFSETQ. CDR3 length equals 13 residues. The ends were cut back, 4 bases at V and 5 bases at J, with 12 bases in the middle. As handled by the study authors: How many nucleated cells were present was estimated from reference gene primer amplification. Here immunoSEQ multiplex PCR was the method, and the copy in TCRdb shows in-frame clones only, minus some. V, J and clone size are those of that table, while D and trimming were read from the DNA. This table has 100,000 to 150,000 clones, about 89% appearing once. V gene TRBV5-1 combines with J gene TRBJ1-2; possibly TRBD1 for D (5 bases). The sequence derives from a man aged 45-65 years with active COVID-19. What was sequenced was peripheral blood. The CDR3 bases are TGCGCCAGCAGCCCCGACAGCCCATATGGCTACACCTTC. Amino acid sequence: CASSPDSPYGYTF.